This section outlines one T cell receptor beta chain sequence together with its context. This clone was seen a few times. Its antigen target is currently unknown. No base-level quality is on record; no much larger clone is a single base apart. Different DNA sequences within this sample yield the same CDR3. This record belongs to a study of T cell changes during pregnancy in multiple sclerosis (dated by TCRdb to between 2018 and 2020). About the investigation overall: The study examined how the T cell repertoire changed over the course of pregnancy in women with multiple sclerosis.

The receptor library was made with the immunoSEQ multiplex PCR assay. The clones in this table, taken by TCRdb from immuneACCESS, are in-frame only. Not every clone is retained; where verified, under half of the shortfall comes from an unresolved V gene, and the cause of the rest is unknown. The sample yields 30,000 to 40,000 clones; more than 75% were counted once. The ten largest clones capture around 7.2% of the sample. This TCR was sampled from a female donor with multiple sclerosis, enrolled in a pregnancy study. This sample comprised CD8+ T cells from peripheral blood mononuclear cells, obtained in the third trimester of pregnancy.

Read as DNA, the sequence is TGTGCCAGTAGCATCCGAGACTATAATTCACCCCTCCACTTT. Its coded protein is CASSIRDYNSPLHF. The chain is encoded by TRBV19 joined to TRBJ1-6; too little of a D gene remains to name it. The CDR3 has 14 amino acids, counting the end cysteine and phenylalanine. Left in the record is the CDR3 DNA by itself, 42 bases read in frame from the first base. V is cut by 6 bases and J by 3 bases, and the space between the germline ends is 9 bases. CDR1 LNHDA and CDR2 SQIVND are derived from the germline V gene (reference sequence).